This T cell receptor beta chain derives from a study of T-cell memory formation after mild COVID-19. Whole-study context: TCR clustering was largely donor specific. Findings of the study overall: There were some responding clones in pre-infection memory, which suggested that cross-reactive memory had joined. Clones contracting day 15 to 85 were balanced CD4/CD8; later expanders leaned CD4+.

5'RACE with constant-segment primers yielded barcoded, UMI-tagged TCR alpha and TCR beta cDNA libraries. One entry per CDR3 protein, called by TCRdb with MiXCR from the 5' RACE reads. Of about 130,000 distinct CDR3 sequences listed, roughly 24% are singletons. This clonotype has only a few counts. What it recognizes is unknown. Sequencing input: PBMCs or a T cell subset sorted from them (not recorded which). The source of this sequence is an adult woman who had mild COVID-19 (a few samples of this study predate the infection). Cell type and time point are not known.

In DNA form, the CDR3 reads TGCAGCGCCGGGGCAGAGCTGGCCACAGATACGCAGTATTTT. Protein product: CSAGAELATDTQYF. V gene TRBV29-1 combines with J gene TRBJ2-3, with D perhaps assigned TRBD1 or TRBD2 (5 bases each). This CDR3 spans 14 amino acids. The germline V and J ends were trimmed by 7 bases and 2 bases, with 16 bases remaining between them. From germline, CDR1 is SQVTM and CDR2 ANQGSEA.